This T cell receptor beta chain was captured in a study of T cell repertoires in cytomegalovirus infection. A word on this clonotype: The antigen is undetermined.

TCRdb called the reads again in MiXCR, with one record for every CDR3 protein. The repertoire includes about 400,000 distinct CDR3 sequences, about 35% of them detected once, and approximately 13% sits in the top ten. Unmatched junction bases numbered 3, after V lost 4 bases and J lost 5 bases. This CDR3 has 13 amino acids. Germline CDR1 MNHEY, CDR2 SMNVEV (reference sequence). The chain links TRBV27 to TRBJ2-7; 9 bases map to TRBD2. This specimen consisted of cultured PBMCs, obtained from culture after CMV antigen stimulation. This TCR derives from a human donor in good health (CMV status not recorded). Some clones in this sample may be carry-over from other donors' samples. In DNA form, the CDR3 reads TGTGCCAGCAGTTCGACTAGCGGAAACGAGCAGTACGTC. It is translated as CASSSTSGNEQYV.